The 7 T cell receptor beta chains below were found in one sample sequenced in a study of T-cell reconstitution after alpha-beta-depleted transplantation in children. Unique molecular identifiers tagged the TCRbeta library. TCRdb analysed the PCR reads with MiXCR anew, one entry per CDR3 protein. The sample carries about 300,000 distinct CDR3 sequences, about a tenth recorded once. The sequences come from PBMCs, collected before TCRalphabeta/CD19-depleted stem cell transplant. The receptors were gathered from a boy under two years old with acute myeloid leukemia, due to receive a stem cell transplant.

As regards this clonotype: Given the absence of the conserved phenylalanine or tryptophan at the CDR3 end, a read error is likely. The DNA is omitted, as the CDR3 cannot be located on it reliably, and the CDR3 follows TCRdb's listing. V and J are TRBV5-6 and TRBJ2-1; the table's TRBD1 call for D was not verified on the DNA. With termini counted, the CDR3 has 8 amino acids. Germline loops: CDR1 SGHDT, CDR2 YYEEEE. This chain's CDR3 is CASRGGEP.

The gene calls are TRBV19 and TRBJ2-2, with TRBD1 as a possible D gene (6 bases). Germline values: CDR1 LNHDA, CDR2 SQIVND (reference sequence). Trimming stripped 9 bases from V and 4 bases from J, with 15 bases between. The CDR3 totals 14 residues. The CDR3 region is CASTGQPTTGELFF. DNA for the CDR3: TGTGCCAGCACTGGACAGCCGACCACCGGGGAGCTGTTTTTT.

This clonotype was seen at least ten times. This chain links TRBV5-1 with TRBJ2-1; no clear D. The CDR3 sequence is 16 residues long. Germline V gene lookup returns CDR1 SGHRS and CDR2 YFSETQ. With 0 bases removed from V and 3 bases from J, the gap between germline ends came to 13 bases. DNA for the CDR3: TGCGCCAGCAGCTTGGGGTCACAGAACTACTACAATGAGCAGTTCTTC. Translating gives CASSLGSQNYYNEQFF.

Worth noting for this clonotype: It may be a read error: a sequence one base away is much more abundant. The chain has TRBV7-3 and TRBJ2-2; D not certain. Germline assignment: CDR1 SGHTA and CDR2 FQGTGA. The V end was cut by 0 bases, the J end by 4 bases, with 9 bases between. The CDR3 length is 15 residues. CDR3 in DNA: TGTGCCAGCAGCTTAACGGCGCCGGGCACCGGGGAGCTGTTTTTT. It yields the protein CASSLTAPGTGELFF.

At least ten counts were recorded for this clonotype. The genes are TRBV5-1 and TRBJ2-2; D perhaps matches TRBD2 (5 bases). Germline CDR1 SGHRS, CDR2 YFSETQ. The ends were cut back, 4 bases at V and 5 bases at J, with 18 bases in the middle. CDR3 length: 16 amino acids. The CDR3 protein is CASSAYQEDGTGELFF. In DNA form, the CDR3 reads TGCGCCAGCAGCGCATACCAGGAGGACGGGACCGGGGAGCTGTTTTTT.

This clonotype has more than one count but fewer than ten. This chain uses TRBV11-2 with TRBJ2-7, with 8 bases matching TRBD1. CDR3 length: 20 residues. V lost 2 bases and J lost 1; bases outside the gene matches: 19. The germline CDR1 and CDR2 sequences are SGHAT and FQNNGV. CDR3 sequence: CASSLYGPSGTGTGSYEQYF. The CDR3 nucleotides read TGTGCCAGCAGCTTATACGGTCCCTCCGGGACAGGTACAGGATCCTACGAGCAGTACTTC.

This clonotype was detected many times. The CDR3 loop is CASTYNGVTEAFF. CDR3 bases: TGTGCCAGCACCTACAACGGGGTCACTGAAGCTTTCTTT. V gene TRBV6-1 combines with J gene TRBJ1-1; the D is unclear. The germline V gene encodes CDR1 MNHNS and CDR2 SASEGT. V lost 7 bases to trimming and J lost 4 bases, with 13 bases between them. The CDR3 consists of 13 residues.